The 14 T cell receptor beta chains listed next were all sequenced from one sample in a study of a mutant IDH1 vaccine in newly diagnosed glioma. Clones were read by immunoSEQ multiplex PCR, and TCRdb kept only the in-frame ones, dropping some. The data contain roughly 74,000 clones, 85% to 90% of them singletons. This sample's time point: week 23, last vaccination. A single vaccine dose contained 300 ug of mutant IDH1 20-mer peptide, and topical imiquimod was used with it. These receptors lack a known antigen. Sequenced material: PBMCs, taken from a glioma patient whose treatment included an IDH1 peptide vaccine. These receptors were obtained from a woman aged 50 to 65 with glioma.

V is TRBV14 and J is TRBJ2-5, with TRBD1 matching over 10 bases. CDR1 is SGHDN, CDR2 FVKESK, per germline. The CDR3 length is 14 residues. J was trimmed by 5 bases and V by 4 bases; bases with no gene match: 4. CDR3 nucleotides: TGTGCCAGCAGCCCCGGGACAGGGGTCGAGACCCAGTACTTC. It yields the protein CASSPGTGVETQYF.

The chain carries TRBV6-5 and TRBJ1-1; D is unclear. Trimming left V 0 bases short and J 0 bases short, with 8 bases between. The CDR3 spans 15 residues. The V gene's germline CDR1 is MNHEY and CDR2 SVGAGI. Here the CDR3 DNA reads TGTGCCAGCAGTTACTCCGGGGTGGTGAACACTGAAGCTTTCTTT. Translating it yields CASSYSGVVNTEAFF.

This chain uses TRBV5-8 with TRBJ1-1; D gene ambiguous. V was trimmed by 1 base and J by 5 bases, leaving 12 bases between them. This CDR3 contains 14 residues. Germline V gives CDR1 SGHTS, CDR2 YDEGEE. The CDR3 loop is CASSLLAHGTEAFF. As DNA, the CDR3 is TGTGCCAGCAGCTTGCTGGCCCATGGGACTGAAGCTTTCTTT. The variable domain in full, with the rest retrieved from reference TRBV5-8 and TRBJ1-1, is EAGVTQSPTHLIKTRGQQATLRCSPISGHTSVYWYQQALGLGLQFLLWYDEGEERNRGNFPPRFSGRQFPNYSSELNVNALELEDSALYLCASSLLAHGTEAFFGQGTRLTVV.

This chain's CDR3 is CASSLADRGRSPLHF. CDR3 DNA sequence: TGTGCCAGCAGCTTAGCGGACAGGGGACGTTCACCCCTCCACTTT. The chain joins TRBV11-2 to TRBJ1-6; TRBD1 aligns across 9 bases. Looked up from germline, CDR1 is SGHAT and CDR2 is FQNNGV. CDR3 length: 15 amino acids. The V gene end was trimmed by 1 base and the J gene end by 9 bases; junction bases not matched to a gene: 4.

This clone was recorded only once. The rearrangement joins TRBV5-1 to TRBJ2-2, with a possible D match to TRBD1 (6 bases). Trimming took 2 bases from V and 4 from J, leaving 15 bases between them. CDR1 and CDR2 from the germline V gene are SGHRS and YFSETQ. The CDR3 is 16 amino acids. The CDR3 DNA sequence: TGCGCCAGCAGCTTAGCCCCCCAGGGGAGCACCGGGGAGCTGTTTTTT. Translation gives CASSLAPQGSTGELFF.

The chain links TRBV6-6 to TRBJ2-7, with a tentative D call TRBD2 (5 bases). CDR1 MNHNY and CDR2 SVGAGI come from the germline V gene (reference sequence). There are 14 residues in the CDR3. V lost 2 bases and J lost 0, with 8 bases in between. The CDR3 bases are TGTGCCAGCAGTTACCAGCGGAGCTCCTACGAGCAGTACTTC. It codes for CASSYQRSSYEQYF.

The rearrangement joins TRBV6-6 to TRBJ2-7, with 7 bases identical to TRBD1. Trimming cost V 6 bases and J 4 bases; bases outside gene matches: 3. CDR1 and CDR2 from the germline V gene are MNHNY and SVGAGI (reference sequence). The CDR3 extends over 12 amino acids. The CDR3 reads CASSGTAYEQYF. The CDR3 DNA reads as TGTGCCAGCAGCGGGACAGCATACGAGCAGTACTTC.

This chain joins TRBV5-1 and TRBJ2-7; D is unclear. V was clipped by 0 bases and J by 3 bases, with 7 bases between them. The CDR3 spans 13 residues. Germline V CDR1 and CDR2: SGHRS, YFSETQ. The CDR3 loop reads CASSLDGSYEQYF. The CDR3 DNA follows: TGCGCCAGCAGCTTGGATGGCAGCTACGAGCAGTACTTC. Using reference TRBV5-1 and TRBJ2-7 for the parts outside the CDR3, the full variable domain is KAGVTQTPRYLIKTRGQQVTLSCSPISGHRSVSWYQQTPGQGLQFLFEYFSETQRNKGNFPGRFSGRQFSNSRSEMNVSTLELGDSALYLCASSLDGSYEQYFGPGTRLTVT.

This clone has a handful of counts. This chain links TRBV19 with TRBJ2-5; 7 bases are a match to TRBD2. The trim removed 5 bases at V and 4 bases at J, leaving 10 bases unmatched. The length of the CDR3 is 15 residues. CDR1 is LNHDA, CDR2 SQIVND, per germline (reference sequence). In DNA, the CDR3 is TGTGCCAGTAGTGCGACTAGCAGAGTTCCAGAGACCCAGTACTTC. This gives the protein CASSATSRVPETQYF.

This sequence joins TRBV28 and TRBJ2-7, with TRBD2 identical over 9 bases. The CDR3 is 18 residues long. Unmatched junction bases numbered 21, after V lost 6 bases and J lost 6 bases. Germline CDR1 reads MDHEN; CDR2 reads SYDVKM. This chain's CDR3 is CASREGLAGWLTSGEQYF. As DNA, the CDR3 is TGTGCCAGCAGGGAGGGGCTAGCGGGATGGTTAACCTCGGGCGAGCAGTACTTC. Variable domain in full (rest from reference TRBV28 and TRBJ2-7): DVKVTQSSRYLVKRTGEKVFLECVQDMDHENMFWYRQDPGLGLRLIYFSYDVKMKEKGDIPEGYSVSREKKERFSLILESASTNQTSMYLCASREGLAGWLTSGEQYFGPGTRLTVT.

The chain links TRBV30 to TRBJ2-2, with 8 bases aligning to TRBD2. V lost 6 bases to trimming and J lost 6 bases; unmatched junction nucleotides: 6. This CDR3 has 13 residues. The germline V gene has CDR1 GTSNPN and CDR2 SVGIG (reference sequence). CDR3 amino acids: CACPGLVSGELFF. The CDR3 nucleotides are TGTGCCTGTCCGGGACTAGTTTCCGGGGAGCTGTTTTTT.

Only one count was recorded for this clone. CDR3 sequence (DNA): TGTGCCAGCAGTTTAGGGGGGGGACAGGGGCGAAATACGCAGTATTTT. Encoded protein: CASSLGGGQGRNTQYF. The chain is built from TRBV28 and TRBJ2-3, with TRBD1 matching 10 bases. The CDR3 loop spans 16 amino acids. Germline V gene data show CDR1 as MDHEN and CDR2 as SYDVKM. After removal of 2 bases from V and 7 bases from J, the junction contained 9 bases not matched to a gene.

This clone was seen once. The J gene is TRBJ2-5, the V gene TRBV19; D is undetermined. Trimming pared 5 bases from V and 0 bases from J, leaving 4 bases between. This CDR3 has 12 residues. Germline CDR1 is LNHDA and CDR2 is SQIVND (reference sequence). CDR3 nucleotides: TGTGCCAGTAGTCCCCACCAAGAGACCCAGTACTTC. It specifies CASSPHQETQYF. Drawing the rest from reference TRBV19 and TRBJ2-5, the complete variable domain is DGGITQSPKYLFRKEGQNVTLSCEQNLNHDAMYWYRQDPGQGLRLIYYSQIVNDFQKGDIAEGYSVSREKKESFPLTVTSAQKNPTAFYLCASSPHQETQYFGPGTRLLVL.

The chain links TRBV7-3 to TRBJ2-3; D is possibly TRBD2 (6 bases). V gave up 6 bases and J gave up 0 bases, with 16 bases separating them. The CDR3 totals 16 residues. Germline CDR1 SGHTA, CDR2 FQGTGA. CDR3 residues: CASRLLGGVSTDTQYF. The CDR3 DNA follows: TGTGCCAGCAGGCTGCTGGGCGGGGTTAGCACAGATACGCAGTATTTT.